This entry describes one TCR beta chain. Its antigen remains unknown. Assay used: immunoSEQ multiplex PCR; TCRdb lists only in-frame clones, some missing. The sample yields roughly 62,000 clones, around 91% seen once. The data derive from a study of graft-versus-host responses after intestinal transplantation. The overall study: Anti-thymocyte globulin served as induction for all recipients, who then took tacrolimus and steroids for three to four years. Study results and caveats: GvH clones turned up in recipient marrow; some had shown up first in ileum or blood. After transplant, early declines in HvG clones were associated with peak levels of circulating GvH clones.

Germline V gene sequence: CDR1 MDHEN, CDR2 SYDVKM. CDR3 length equals 15 residues. V was clipped by 3 bases and J by 0 bases, with 9 bases between them. This TCR was recovered from a human patient who received an intestinal transplant, so some T cells may come from the graft donor. The J gene is TRBJ1-3, the V gene TRBV28; D gene unclear. This specimen was PBMCs, taken around 120 days after intestinal transplantation. In nucleotides, the CDR3 is TGTGCCAGCAGTTTTCAGGCTGCCTCTGGAAACACCATATATTTT. Amino acids: CASSFQAASGNTIYF.